These 16 T cell receptor beta chains were sequenced from one sample in a study of blood T cell repertoires in COVID-19. Measured with immunoSEQ multiplex PCR; TCRdb has only the in-frame clones, and not every one. The sample comprises a few hundred thousand clones, under 90% of which are singletons, and 8% to 13% rests with the top ten. Sequences were obtained from PBMCs or T cells enriched from blood (not recorded which). The source is a woman between 18 and 29 years old who had recovered from COVID-19.

The rearrangement joins TRBV27 to TRBJ2-1; TRBD2 is a possible D gene (6 bases). V dropped 2 bases and J dropped 9 bases, with 14 bases sitting between them. This CDR3 is 14 amino acids long. Germline CDR1 and CDR2: MNHEY and SMNVEV (reference sequence). The DNA for the CDR3 is TGTGCCAGCAGTTTAGCGGGGCAGGCATTTGAGCAGTTCTTC. It specifies CASSLAGQAFEQFF.

The V and J genes are TRBV2 and TRBJ1-4, with a tentative D call TRBD1 (5 bases). Trimming shortened V by 7 bases and J by 4 bases, and 10 bases separated the two germline ends. Germline lookup yields CDR1 SNHLY and CDR2 FYNNEI. The CDR3 sequence is 13 residues long. CDR3 in amino acids: CASNGGINEKLFF. In DNA, the CDR3 is TGTGCCAGCAACGGGGGTATTAATGAAAAACTGTTTTTT.

For the CDR3, the DNA is TGTGCCTGGAGCCAAATAGCGGGAGCTGAGCAGTTCTTC. It specifies CAWSQIAGAEQFF. The chain recombines TRBV30 with TRBJ2-1; 9 nucleotides match TRBD2. Trimming cost V 3 bases and J 9 bases; bases outside gene matches: 6. The germline gives CDR1 GTSNPN, CDR2 SVGIG (reference sequence). This CDR3 comprises 13 residues.

V gene TRBV11-3 combines with J gene TRBJ1-3, with 7 bases identical to TRBD1. Germline CDR1 reads SGHNT; CDR2 reads YENEEA. Trimming removed 8 bases from V and 5 bases from J; junction bases left unmatched: 24. The CDR3 sequence is 19 residues long. The CDR3 is CASLHFPGKLGTERNTIYF. CDR3 DNA sequence: TGTGCCAGCCTTCACTTCCCAGGAAAACTCGGGACAGAGAGAAACACCATATATTTT.

Remarks on this clone: Distinct nucleotide sequences in the sample also encode this CDR3. The chain has TRBV5-1 and TRBJ2-2; possibly TRBD1 for D (5 bases). Germline CDR1 SGHRS, CDR2 YFSETQ. CDR3 length: 13 residues. V was shortened by 3 bases and J by 4 bases, with 7 bases between the two germline ends. The CDR3 bases are TGCGCCAGCAGCTCCCAGGGCACCGGGGAGCTGTTTTTT. Its protein is CASSSQGTGELFF. Filled out from reference TRBV5-1 and TRBJ2-2, the complete variable domain reads KAGVTQTPRYLIKTRGQQVTLSCSPISGHRSVSWYQQTPGQGLQFLFEYFSETQRNKGNFPGRFSGRQFSNSRSEMNVSTLELGDSALYLCASSSQGTGELFFGEGSRLTVL.

This clone was seen only once. This chain joins TRBV2 and TRBJ2-1, with D tentatively TRBD1 (6 bases). Germline-derived CDR1 and CDR2 are SNHLY and FYNNEI. This CDR3 region has 15 residues. V lost 5 bases and J 2 bases, leaving 13 bases between the germline ends. This chain's CDR3 is CASSLGRGPYNEQFF. CDR3 DNA sequence: TGTGCCAGCAGTCTCGGCAGGGGCCCCTACAATGAGCAGTTCTTC.

The chain couples TRBV3-1 (or the pseudogene TRBV3-2) to TRBJ1-1, with D possibly being TRBD1 (5 bases). This CDR3 region has 14 residues. Deletions cut 1 base from V and 3 bases from J, with 9 bases between. From germline, CDR1 is LGHDT and CDR2 YNNKEL (reference sequence). The CDR3 region has the DNA TGTGCCAGCAGCCAAGGGGGCTATGACACTGAAGCTTTCTTT. Translation: CASSQGGYDTEAFF.

Comment on this clone: Other DNA sequences from this sample encode an identical CDR3 as well. The rearrangement links TRBV30 to TRBJ1-2; D is possibly TRBD1 (5 bases). This CDR3 is 11 amino acids long. Trimming shortened V by 5 bases and J by 2 bases, and 6 bases separated the two germline ends. Germline CDR1 reads GTSNPN; CDR2 reads SVGIG (reference sequence). CDR3 nucleotide sequence: TGTGCCTGGGCAGGGAACTATGGCTACACCTTC. Translated: CAWAGNYGYTF.

The chain uses TRBV18 and TRBJ2-5, with D tentatively TRBD2 (6 bases). CDR3 length: 13 amino acids. CDR1 and CDR2 from the germline V gene are KGHSH and LQKENI. Trimming stripped 4 bases from V and 2 bases from J, with 8 bases between. The chain's CDR3 is CASSRRAQETQYF. The CDR3, as DNA: TGTGCCAGCTCACGGAGGGCTCAAGAGACCCAGTACTTC.

In this sample, this clone turned up a few times. This rearrangement joins TRBV7-6 to TRBJ1-3, with 9 bases that match TRBD1. Germline V lookup: CDR1 SGHVS, CDR2 FNYEAQ. CDR3 length: 17 residues. The J segment lost 0 bases and the V segment lost 5 bases, leaving 8 bases of the junction unmatched. CDR3: CASSPGQGIHSGNTIYF. The CDR3 DNA reads as TGTGCCAGCAGCCCCGGACAGGGGATCCACTCTGGAAACACCATATATTTT.

The V and J genes are TRBV5-6 and TRBJ1-2; D is undetermined. CDR3 size: 15 residues. From germline, CDR1 is SGHDT and CDR2 YYEEEE. Trimming took 0 bases from V and 4 from J, leaving 13 bases between them. For the CDR3, the DNA is TGTGCCAGCAGCTTGGGACTCAAGGCCTCCTATGGCTACACCTTC. It codes for CASSLGLKASYGYTF. Complete variable domain (other parts from reference TRBV5-6 and TRBJ1-2): DAGVTQSPTHLIKTRGQQVTLRCSPKSGHDTVSWYQQALGQGPQFIFQYYEEEERQRGNFPDRFSGHQFPNYSSELNVNALLLGDSALYLCASSLGLKASYGYTFGSGTRLTVV.

J is TRBJ1-2 and V is TRBV5-6; D may be TRBD1 (5 bases). Per the germline V gene, CDR1 is SGHDT and CDR2 is YYEEEE. V was trimmed by 3 bases and J by 2 bases, leaving 11 bases between them. The CDR3 covers 14 residues. CDR3 in amino acids: CASSSGRGNYGYTF. CDR3 DNA: TGTGCCAGCAGCTCAGGACGGGGGAACTATGGCTACACCTTC. The whole variable domain, remainder taken from reference TRBV5-6 and TRBJ1-2, is DAGVTQSPTHLIKTRGQQVTLRCSPKSGHDTVSWYQQALGQGPQFIFQYYEEEERQRGNFPDRFSGHQFPNYSSELNVNALLLGDSALYLCASSSGRGNYGYTFGSGTRLTVV.

The chain couples TRBV7-2 to TRBJ2-1; 7 nucleotides align to TRBD1. The CDR3 is 15 residues long. Per the germline V gene, CDR1 is SGHTA and CDR2 is FQGNSA. V trimming: 5 bases; J trimming: 1 base; junction bases outside the gene matches: 5. The CDR3, as DNA: TGTGCCAGCAGCCCGGGACAGAGATCCTACAATGAGCAGTTCTTC. Translation: CASSPGQRSYNEQFF.

V gene TRBV5-5 combines with J gene TRBJ2-1; D is perhaps TRBD1 (5 bases). The germline gives CDR1 SGHKS, CDR2 YYEKEE (reference sequence). The CDR3 runs to 14 residues. The V end was cut by 5 bases, the J end by 1 base, with 10 bases between. The CDR3 region has the DNA TGTGCCAGCAGTGAAAGGGGTTCCTACAATGAGCAGTTCTTC. This sequence encodes CASSERGSYNEQFF.

The chain recombines TRBV10-1 with TRBJ2-7; possible D gene TRBD1, 5 bases. Trimming took off 0 bases at V and 6 bases at J, with 9 bases between the two ends. The germline V gene encodes CDR1 WNHNN and CDR2 SYGVQD (reference sequence). This CDR3 comprises 13 residues. CDR3 sequence reads: CASSESGRGEQYF. CDR3 sequence (DNA): TGCGCCAGCAGTGAGTCGGGTAGGGGCGAGCAGTACTTC.

The chain links TRBV11-3 to TRBJ2-6, with a weak D call TRBD2 (6 bases). V was clipped by 6 bases and J by 0 bases, with 15 bases between them. This CDR3 has 17 residues. Germline V gene data show CDR1 as SGHNT and CDR2 as YENEEA. The CDR3 nucleotides read TGTGCCAGCAGTCAGAGGGGCGGGAACTCTGGGGCCAACGTCCTGACTTTC. This sequence encodes CASSQRGGNSGANVLTF.